This TCR beta chain was identified during a study of response to subunit inactivated influenza vaccine. Study-wide findings and caveats: It was the authors' suggestion that each seasonal influenza vaccination recruits few new T cells.

This CDR3 is built from 16 residues. Germline V gene data show CDR1 as DFQATT and CDR2 as SNEGSKA (reference sequence). V lost 7 bases, J lost 0 bases, and 19 bases lay in between. Comments on this clonotype: Its matching antigen is unknown.

Via MiXCR, TCRdb re-called the RT-PCR reads, giving one row per CDR3 protein. The table records 500,000 or so distinct CDR3 sequences, about 17% of them present only once. Sequenced here: CD4+ T cells sorted from PBMCs, sampled less than 30 months after vaccination. The gene calls are TRBV20-1 and TRBJ2-1; D could derive from TRBD1 or TRBD2 (5 bases each). The source is a man aged 50 to 69 who received an inactivated influenza vaccine. CDR3 residues: CSVWLVGASSYNEQFF. The CDR3, as DNA: TGCAGTGTATGGCTTGTCGGGGCTAGCTCCTACAATGAGCAGTTCTTC.